What follows is one T cell receptor beta chain and its context. Its cognate antigen is unknown. The sample belongs to a study of T cell clonotyping in hematopoietic cell transplantation. Notes on the study in general: Graft donor and pretransplant recipient Inverse Simpson Index values predicted broader posttransplant TCR diversity. At the given depth, recipient repertoires were over 95% de novo clonotypes. After transplant, recipient diversity fell while pathologically expanded clonotypes grew through day 180. No sorting was done, leaving CD4 and CD8 contributions mixed.

The CDR3 has 15 amino acids. Germline V gene sequence: CDR1 MGHDK, CDR2 SYGVNS. V shed 0 bases and J 6 bases; nucleotides not matched to a gene: 5. TCRdb's copy holds only in-frame clones and misses some; the assay was immunoSEQ multiplex PCR. The sample records approximately 44,000 clones, approximately 94% being singletons. The clonotype comes from a woman between 50 and 59 years old in good health. Some clones in this sample may be carry-over from other donors' samples. The sample consisted of peripheral blood mononuclear cells. V usage is TRBV25-1 and J usage is TRBJ2-7, with 10 bases lining up with TRBD1. The DNA of the CDR3 is TGTGCCAGCAGTGAATACCCCGGGACAGGGGTCGAGCAGTACTTC. It yields the protein CASSEYPGTGVEQYF.